This record looks at one T cell receptor beta chain sequence and its context. As handled by the study authors: The assay estimated nucleated cells by amplifying reference gene primers. The method was immunoSEQ multiplex PCR; TCRdb's version includes in-frame clones alone and lacks a portion of them. V and J calls and clone size are as listed in that table; D and trimming were resolved from the DNA. The sample consists of tens of thousands of clones, more than 75% of them appearing once. This sample stems from a study of blood T cell repertoires in COVID-19. In the study overall: Acute and convalescent COVID-19 specimens originated in the United States, Italy and Spain. The cDNA or gDNA used as material had been derived from T cells, B-cell-depleted T cells, or PBMCs.

In germline, CDR1 is PRHDT, CDR2 FYEKMQ (reference sequence). This CDR3 region has 12 residues. The ends were cut back, 5 bases at V and 8 bases at J, with 9 bases in the middle. The sequence came from a woman aged 80 or older with acute or convalescent COVID-19. The chain recombines TRBV13 with TRBJ1-4, with no clear D. The sample taken for sequencing was peripheral blood. CDR3: CASSAMGEKLFF. The CDR3 coding sequence is TGTGCCAGCAGCGCGATGGGCGAAAAACTGTTTTTT.